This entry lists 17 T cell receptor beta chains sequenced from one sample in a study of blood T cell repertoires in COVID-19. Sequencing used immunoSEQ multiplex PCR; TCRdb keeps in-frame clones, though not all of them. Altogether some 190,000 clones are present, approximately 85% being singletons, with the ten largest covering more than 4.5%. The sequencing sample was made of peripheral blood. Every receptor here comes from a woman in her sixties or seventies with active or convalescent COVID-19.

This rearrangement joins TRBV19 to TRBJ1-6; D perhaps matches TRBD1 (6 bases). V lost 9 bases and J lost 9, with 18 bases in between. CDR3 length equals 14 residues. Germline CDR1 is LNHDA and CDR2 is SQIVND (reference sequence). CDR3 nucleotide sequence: TGTGCCAGCACCCTCTGGGGGCTGGGTTCACCCCTCCACTTT. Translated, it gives CASTLWGLGSPLHF.

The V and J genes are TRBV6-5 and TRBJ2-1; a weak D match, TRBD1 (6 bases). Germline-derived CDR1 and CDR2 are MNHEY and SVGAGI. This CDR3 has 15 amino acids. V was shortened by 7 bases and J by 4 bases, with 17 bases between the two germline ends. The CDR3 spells CASTLGATLYNEQFF. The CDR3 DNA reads TGTGCCAGCACACTGGGGGCTACCTTATACAATGAGCAGTTCTTC.

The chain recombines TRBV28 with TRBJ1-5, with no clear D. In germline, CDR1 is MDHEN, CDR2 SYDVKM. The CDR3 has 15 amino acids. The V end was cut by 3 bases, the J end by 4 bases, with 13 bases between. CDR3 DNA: TGTGCCAGCAGTTTTCATCCTTCGGGTAATCAGCCCCAGCATTTT. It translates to CASSFHPSGNQPQHF.

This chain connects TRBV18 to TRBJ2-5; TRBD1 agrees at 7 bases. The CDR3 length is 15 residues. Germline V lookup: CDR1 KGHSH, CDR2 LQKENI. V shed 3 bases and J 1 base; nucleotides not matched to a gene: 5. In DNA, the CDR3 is TGTGCCAGCTCACCGGTTGGGACAGCCCAAGAGACCCAGTACTTC. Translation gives CASSPVGTAQETQYF.

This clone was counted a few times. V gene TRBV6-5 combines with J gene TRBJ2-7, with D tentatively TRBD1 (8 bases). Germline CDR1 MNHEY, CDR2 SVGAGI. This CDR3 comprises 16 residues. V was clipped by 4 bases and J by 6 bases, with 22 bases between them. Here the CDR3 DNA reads TGTGCCAGCAGTTGGGGGGGCCCTGGACAGGGCGGCGAGCAGTACTTC. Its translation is CASSWGGPGQGGEQYF.

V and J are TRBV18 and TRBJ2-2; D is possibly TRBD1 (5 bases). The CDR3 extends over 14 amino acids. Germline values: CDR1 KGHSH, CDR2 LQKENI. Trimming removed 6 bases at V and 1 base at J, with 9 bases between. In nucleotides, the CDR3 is TGTGCCAGCTCCCATCAGGGGAACACCGGGGAGCTGTTTTTT. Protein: CASSHQGNTGELFF.

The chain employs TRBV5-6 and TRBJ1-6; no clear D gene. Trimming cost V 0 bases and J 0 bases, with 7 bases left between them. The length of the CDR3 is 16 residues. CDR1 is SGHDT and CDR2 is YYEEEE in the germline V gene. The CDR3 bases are TGTGCCAGCAGCTTGGTTGGGAGCTCCTATAATTCACCCCTCCACTTT. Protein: CASSLVGSSYNSPLHF.

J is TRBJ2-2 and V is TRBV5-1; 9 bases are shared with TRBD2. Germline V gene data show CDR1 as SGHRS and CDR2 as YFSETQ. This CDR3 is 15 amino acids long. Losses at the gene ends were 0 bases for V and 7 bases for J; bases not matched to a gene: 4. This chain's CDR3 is CASSLGLAAGGELFF. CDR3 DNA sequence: TGCGCCAGCAGCTTGGGACTAGCGGCTGGCGGGGAGCTGTTTTTT.

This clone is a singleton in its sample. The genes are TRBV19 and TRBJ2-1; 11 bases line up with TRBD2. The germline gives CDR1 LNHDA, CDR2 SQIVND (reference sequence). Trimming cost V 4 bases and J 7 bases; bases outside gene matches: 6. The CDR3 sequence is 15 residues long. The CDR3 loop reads CASSTGLAGRNEQFF. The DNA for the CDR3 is TGTGCCAGTAGTACCGGACTAGCGGGTCGGAATGAGCAGTTCTTC.

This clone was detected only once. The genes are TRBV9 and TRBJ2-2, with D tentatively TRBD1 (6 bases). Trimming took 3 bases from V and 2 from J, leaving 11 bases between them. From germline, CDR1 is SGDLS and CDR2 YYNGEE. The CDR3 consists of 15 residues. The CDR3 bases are TGTGCCAGCAGCGGAAGGACAGCCAACACCGGGGAGCTGTTTTTT. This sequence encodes CASSGRTANTGELFF.

In DNA, the CDR3 is TGTGCCAGCAGTCGGACAGATAGCAATCAGCCCCAGCATTTT. Its translation: CASSRTDSNQPQHF. V usage is TRBV6-5 and J usage is TRBJ1-5, with TRBD1 as a possible D gene (6 bases). This CDR3 has 14 residues. V was cut by 5 bases and J by 0 bases, with 8 bases left in between. Per the germline V gene, CDR1 is MNHEY and CDR2 is SVGAGI.

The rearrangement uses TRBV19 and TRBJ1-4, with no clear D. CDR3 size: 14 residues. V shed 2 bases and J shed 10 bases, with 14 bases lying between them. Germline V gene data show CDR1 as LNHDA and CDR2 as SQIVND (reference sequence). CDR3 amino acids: CASSIKTFGGKLFF. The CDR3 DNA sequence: TGTGCCAGTAGTATAAAAACTTTCGGAGGAAAACTGTTTTTT.

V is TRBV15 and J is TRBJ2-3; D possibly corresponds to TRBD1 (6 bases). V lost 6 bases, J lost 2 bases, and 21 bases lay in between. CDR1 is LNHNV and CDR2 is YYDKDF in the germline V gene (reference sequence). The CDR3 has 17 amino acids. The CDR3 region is CATREKQGRSVTDTQYF. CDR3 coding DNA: TGTGCCACCAGAGAGAAACAGGGCCGGTCGGTCACAGATACGCAGTATTTT.

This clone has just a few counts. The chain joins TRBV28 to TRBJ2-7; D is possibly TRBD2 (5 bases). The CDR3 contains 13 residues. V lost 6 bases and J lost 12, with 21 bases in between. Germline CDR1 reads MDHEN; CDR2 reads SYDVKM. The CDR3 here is CASSPIGGPTGYF. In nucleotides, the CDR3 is TGTGCCAGCAGCCCCATCGGAGGCCCCACGGGGTACTTC. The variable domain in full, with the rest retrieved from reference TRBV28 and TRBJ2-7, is DVKVTQSSRYLVKRTGEKVFLECVQDMDHENMFWYRQDPGLGLRLIYFSYDVKMKEKGDIPEGYSVSREKKERFSLILESASTNQTSMYLCASSPIGGPTGYFGPGTRLTVT.

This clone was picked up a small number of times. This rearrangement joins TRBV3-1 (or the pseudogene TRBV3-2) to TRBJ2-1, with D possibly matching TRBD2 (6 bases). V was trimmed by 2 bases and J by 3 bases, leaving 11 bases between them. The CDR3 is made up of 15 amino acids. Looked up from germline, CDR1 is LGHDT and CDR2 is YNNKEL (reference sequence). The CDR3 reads CASSQSPGVYNEQFF. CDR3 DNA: TGTGCCAGCAGCCAAAGCCCGGGAGTCTACAATGAGCAGTTCTTC.

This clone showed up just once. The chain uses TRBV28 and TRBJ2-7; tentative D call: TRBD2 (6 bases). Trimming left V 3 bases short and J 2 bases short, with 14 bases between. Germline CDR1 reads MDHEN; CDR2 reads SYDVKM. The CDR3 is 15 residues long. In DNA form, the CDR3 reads TGTGCCAGCAGTTTTCTCTTGCGGGGAGCCTACGAGCAGTACTTC. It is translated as CASSFLLRGAYEQYF.

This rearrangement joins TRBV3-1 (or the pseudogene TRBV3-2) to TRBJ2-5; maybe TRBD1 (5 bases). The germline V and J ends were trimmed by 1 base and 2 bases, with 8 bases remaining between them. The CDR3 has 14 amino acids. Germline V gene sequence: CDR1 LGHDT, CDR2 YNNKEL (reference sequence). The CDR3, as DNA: TGTGCCAGCAGCCAAGTTACAGGACAAGAGACCCAGTACTTC. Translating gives CASSQVTGQETQYF.